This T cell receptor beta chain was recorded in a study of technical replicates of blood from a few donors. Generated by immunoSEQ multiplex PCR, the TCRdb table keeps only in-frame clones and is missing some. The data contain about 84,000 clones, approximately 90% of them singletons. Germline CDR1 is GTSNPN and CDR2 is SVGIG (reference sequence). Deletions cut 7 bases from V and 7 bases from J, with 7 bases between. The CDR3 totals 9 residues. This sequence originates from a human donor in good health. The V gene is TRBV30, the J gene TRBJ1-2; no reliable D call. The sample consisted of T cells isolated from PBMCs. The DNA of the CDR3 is TGTGCCTTAGACTCTGGCTACACCTTC. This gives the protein CALDSGYTF.